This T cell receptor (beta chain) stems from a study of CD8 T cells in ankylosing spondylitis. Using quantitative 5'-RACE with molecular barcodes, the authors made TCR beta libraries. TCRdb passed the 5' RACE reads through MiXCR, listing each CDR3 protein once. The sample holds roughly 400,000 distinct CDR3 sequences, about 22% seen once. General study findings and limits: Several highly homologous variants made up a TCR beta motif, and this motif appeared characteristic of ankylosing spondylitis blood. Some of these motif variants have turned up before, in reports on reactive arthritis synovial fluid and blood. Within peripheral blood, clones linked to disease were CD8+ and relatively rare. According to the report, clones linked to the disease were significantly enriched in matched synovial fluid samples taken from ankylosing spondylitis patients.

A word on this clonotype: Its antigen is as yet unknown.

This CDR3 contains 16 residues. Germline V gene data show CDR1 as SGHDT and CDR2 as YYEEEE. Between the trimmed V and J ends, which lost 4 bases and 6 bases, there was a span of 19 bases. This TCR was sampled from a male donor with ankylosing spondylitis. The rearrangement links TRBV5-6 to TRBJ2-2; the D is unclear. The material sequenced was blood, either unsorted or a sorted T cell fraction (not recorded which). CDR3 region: CASSPETHRASGELFF. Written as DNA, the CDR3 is TGTGCCAGCAGCCCCGAAACGCACCGAGCCTCCGGGGAGCTGTTTTTT. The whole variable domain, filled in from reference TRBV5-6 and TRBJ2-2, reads DAGVTQSPTHLIKTRGQQVTLRCSPKSGHDTVSWYQQALGQGPQFIFQYYEEEERQRGNFPDRFSGHQFPNYSSELNVNALLLGDSALYLCASSPETHRASGELFFGEGSRLTVL.